Listed below are T cell receptor beta chains from one sample, sequenced in a study of vaccination and CD4 T cells after COVID-19. These receptors' targets are unknown. TCRdb independently ran MiXCR on the PCR reads; one entry per CDR3 protein. The data hold approximately 12,000 distinct CDR3 sequences, with approximately 43% observed a single time. Material for sequencing was CD4+ T cells from blood, cultured in vitro. These receptors were taken from a human donor who had recovered from COVID-19. The CDR3 runs from the conserved cysteine through the conserved F or W. A D gene is named only where the DNA matches it firmly. Clone size is not always given. Where it is, it says once, few, many or a class for expanded clones.

abundance	d_gene	j_gene	v_gene	CDR3nt	CDR3aa
few	-	TRBJ1-5	TRBV10-3	TGTGCCATCAGCGATAATCCAAATCAGCCCCAGCATTTT	CAISDNPNQPQHF
-	TRBD1	TRBJ1-5	TRBV28	TGTGCCAGCAGGGGGGGACAGGCCAATCAGCCCCAGCATTTT	CASRGGQANQPQHF
few	TRBD1	TRBJ1-6	TRBV20-1	TGCAGTGCCGCATTGGCGCAGGGGGCTTCACCCCTCCACTTT	CSAALAQGASPLHF
-	TRBD2	TRBJ2-3	TRBV20-1	TGCAGTGCTAGAGTTGGTAGGGTAGCGGGAGTAAGAGGGTCTAGCACAGATACGCAGTATTTT	CSARVGRVAGVRGSSTDTQYF
-	-	TRBJ2-3	TRBV11-3	TGTGCCAGCAGCTTTGACGGGACTAGCACAGATACGCAGTATTTT	CASSFDGTSTDTQYF
once	-	TRBJ1-2	TRBV28	TGTGCCAGCAGTCCCCAAGATGGGGGCAACTATGGCTACACCTTC	CASSPQDGGNYGYTF
-	-	TRBJ2-5	TRBV5-4	TGTGCCAGCAGGGAGCAAGAGACCCAGTACTTC	CASREQETQYF
once	TRBD2	TRBJ2-1	TRBV15	TGTGCCACCAGCAGAGGCACCCGGGACTACGAGCAGTTCTTC	CATSRGTRDYEQFF
-	-	TRBJ1-5	TRBV20-1	TGCAGTGCTCCCGAGGGTTCTCGAGAGCCCCAGCATTTT	CSAPEGSREPQHF
few	TRBD1	TRBJ1-5	TRBV19	TGTGCCAGTAGTGTGACAGGGGGGGGCAATCAGCCCCAGCATTTT	CASSVTGGGNQPQHF
-	-	TRBJ1-5	TRBV19	TGTGCCAGTAGTATAAGACCTCAGCCCCAGCATTTT	CASSIRPQPQHF
-	-	TRBJ2-5	TRBV12-3/TRBV12-4	TGTGCCAGCAGTAACAGGGCTCAAGAGACCCAGTACTTC	CASSNRAQETQYF
few	-	TRBJ1-5	TRBV7-9	TGTGCCAGCAGCTTAGCGTTGGGGCAGCCCCAGCATTTT	CASSLALGQPQHF
few	TRBD2	TRBJ2-1	TRBV20-1	TGCAGTGCTACGGGCTGGTTCGGCGGGAGGTACAATGAGCAGTTCTTC	CSATGWFGGRYNEQFF
-	-	TRBJ1-2	TRBV20-1	TGCAGTGCTAGGGACTATGGCTACACCTTC	CSARDYGYTF
-	TRBD2	TRBJ2-7	TRBV15	TGTGCCACCAGCCGGCGGGAGAGCTACGAGCAGTACTTC	CATSRRESYEQYF
few	TRBD2	TRBJ2-3	TRBV7-2	TGTGCCAGCAGCTCTTGGACTAGCGGCACAGATACGCAGTATTTT	CASSSWTSGTDTQYF
few	TRBD2	TRBJ2-1	TRBV7-3	TGTGCCAGCAGCTTTCAAGCGGGATTTGAGCAGTTCTTC	CASSFQAGFEQFF
few	-	TRBJ1-5	TRBV6-4	TGTGCCAGCAGGGAGACAGGCCAGAGCAATCAGCCCCAGCATTTT	CASRETGQSNQPQHF
-	-	TRBJ2-3	TRBV9	TGTGCCAGCACCACGGGACTCAGCACAGATACGCAGTATTTT	CASTTGLSTDTQYF
-	TRBD1	TRBJ2-2	TRBV2	TGTGCCAGCCGAGGACAGGGGAGGCTAGGGGAGCTGTTTTTT	CASRGQGRLGELFF
-	TRBD2	TRBJ2-5	TRBV20-1	TGCAGTGCTAGAGGTTCACTAGCGGGTATCCAAGAGACCCAGTACTTC	CSARGSLAGIQETQYF
-	-	TRBJ2-1	TRBV21-1	TGTGCCAGCAGCAATGTTGAGCGGGAGACTATTGAGCAGTTCTTC	CASSNVERETIEQFF